The 26 T cell receptor beta chains below were found in one sample sequenced in a study of T cells in Graves' hyperthyroidism and ophthalmopathy. TCR beta CDR3 regions were amplified from RNA transcripts. A first-round RT-PCR of the TCR CDR3 used the HTBI primer set. TCRdb fed the multiplex PCR reads into MiXCR, producing one record per CDR3 protein. The data contain about 590,000 distinct CDR3 sequences, 15% to 18% of them seen just once; the ten biggest clones take up around 7.3%. The specimen sequenced was blood. The receptors were gathered from a woman aged 25 to 39 with Graves' hyperthyroidism.

The sample holds a few counts of this clonotype. This may be a read error: a much more frequent sequence differs by one nucleotide. This chain uses TRBV12-3 or TRBV12-4 with TRBJ1-1, with D perhaps matching TRBD1 (5 bases). The CDR3 length is 14 residues. The CDR3 loop is CASNAGSENTEASF. The CDR3 nucleotides read TGTGCCAGCAATGCAGGGTCGGAGAACACTGAAGCTTCCTTT.

This clonotype was seen ten or more times. One end of the junction does not line up with germline, which may come from a read error. The V call is TRBV20-1, the J call TRBJ2-7; D ambiguous. Germline CDR1 reads DFQATT; CDR2 reads SNEGSKA (reference sequence). There are 13 residues in the CDR3. The CDR3 region is CSARGGAAYEQYF. Written as DNA, the CDR3 is TGCAGTGCGAGAGGTGGTGCGGCCTACGAGCAGTACTTC.

This clonotype was observed many times. The V and J genes are TRBV29-1 and TRBJ1-1; 7 positions agree with TRBD1. The length of the CDR3 is 14 residues. Germline values: CDR1 SQVTM, CDR2 ANQGSEA. The junction had 17 bases not matched to a gene; V was cut back by 6 bases and J by 10 bases. The CDR3 nucleotides read TGCAGCGTCTATTTCCTTGGGACCCCAGGGGGAGCTTTCTTT. It is translated as CSVYFLGTPGGAFF.

This clonotype was counted ten times or more. CDR3 region: CAWSVGGSGNYGYTF. CDR3 DNA sequence: TGTGCCTGGAGTGTGGGCGGCAGTGGTAACTATGGCTACACCTTC. The rearrangement uses TRBV30 and TRBJ1-2; no definite D call. The CDR3 loop spans 15 amino acids. V lost 0 bases and J 1 base, leaving 12 bases between the germline ends. Germline lookup yields CDR1 GTSNPN and CDR2 SVGIG (reference sequence).

This clonotype was detected many times. The rearrangement uses TRBV12-3 or TRBV12-4 and TRBJ2-5, with 11 bases lining up with TRBD1. V lost 4 bases, J lost 5 bases, and 9 bases stayed unmatched. The CDR3 is 16 amino acids. The CDR3 nucleotides are TGTGCCAGCAGTTACGGGACAGGGGGAGTGGGGGAGACCCAGTACTTC. This gives the protein CASSYGTGGVGETQYF.

The chain is built from TRBV5-1 and TRBJ1-2; 9 bases agree with TRBD1. V lost 2 bases to trimming and J lost 7 bases; unmatched junction nucleotides: 9. The CDR3 is 15 residues long. Germline V gene data show CDR1 as SGHRS and CDR2 as YFSETQ. The DNA for the CDR3 is TGCGCCAGCAGCTTCGGGACAGGGCTGTTTGGTGGCTACACCTTC. This codes for CASSFGTGLFGGYTF.

This clonotype was observed a single time. This may arise from a read error, as a much more abundant clone is one base away. The chain carries TRBV4-3 and TRBJ1-1, with D perhaps TRBD1 (6 bases). This CDR3 spans 13 amino acids. The germline V gene encodes CDR1 LGHNA and CDR2 YSLEER. CDR3 coding DNA: TGCGCCGGCAGCCAAGAAACAGGGACTGAAGCTTTCTTT. The encoded protein is CAGSQETGTEAFF.

This clonotype was seen only a few times. The rearrangement joins TRBV10-2 to TRBJ1-1; 7 nucleotides agree with TRBD1. Trimming cost V 7 bases and J 7 bases; bases outside gene matches: 3. Germline CDR1 WSHSY, CDR2 SAAADI. The CDR3 runs 11 residues. The CDR3 region has the DNA TGCGCCAGCAAAAGACAGGGTGAAGCTTTCTTT. It codes for CASKRQGEAFF.

The V call is TRBV5-6, the J call TRBJ2-2; D perhaps matches TRBD2 (6 bases). Germline V gene data show CDR1 as SGHDT and CDR2 as YYEEEE. The CDR3 sequence is 18 residues long. V gave up 0 bases and J gave up 3 bases, with 18 bases separating them. The CDR3 DNA is TGTGCCAGCAGCTTGGTATCAGTCGGGACTGGGGACACCGGGGAGCTGTTTTTT. It specifies CASSLVSVGTGDTGELFF.

This clonotype showed up just a few times. The V and J genes are TRBV19 and TRBJ1-6, with 10 bases identical to TRBD1. Germline trimming cut 6 bases from V and 6 bases from J; bases unmatched to any gene: 5. CDR3 length: 15 residues. The V gene's germline CDR1 is LNHDA and CDR2 SQIVND (reference sequence). The CDR3 protein is CASRPDRGINSPLHF. In DNA, the CDR3 is TGTGCCAGTAGACCGGACAGGGGGATTAATTCACCCCTCCACTTT.

This clonotype was seen ten or more times. This chain uses TRBV20-1 with TRBJ1-1, with D possibly matching TRBD1 (5 bases). This CDR3 has 13 amino acids. V lost 2 bases and J lost 5, with 12 bases in between. Germline V gene sequence: CDR1 DFQATT, CDR2 SNEGSKA (reference sequence). CDR3 sequence reads: CSARSRDGTEAFF. Written as DNA, the CDR3 is TGCAGTGCTAGATCCCGGGACGGGACTGAAGCTTTCTTT.

This clonotype came up a few times. The chain has TRBV3-1 and TRBJ2-1; TRBD2 agrees at 7 bases. The CDR3 extends over 17 amino acids. Germline loops: CDR1 LGHDT, CDR2 YNNKEL (reference sequence). With V trimmed by 0 bases and J by 0 bases, 5 bases remained unmatched. The CDR3 sequence is CASSQETGGSSYNEQFF. Here the CDR3 DNA reads TGTGCCAGCAGCCAAGAAACGGGCGGGAGCTCCTACAATGAGCAGTTCTTC.

This chain joins TRBV15 and TRBJ2-7; 11 positions agree with TRBD2. V shed 0 bases and J 2 bases; nucleotides not matched to a gene: 15. The CDR3 has 20 amino acids. Germline assignment: CDR1 LNHNV and CDR2 YYDKDF (reference sequence). CDR3 in amino acids: CATSRDLPGTSGNPPYEQYF. CDR3 in DNA: TGTGCCACCAGCAGAGATTTGCCCGGGACTAGCGGCAATCCGCCCTACGAGCAGTACTTC.

This clonotype has just a few counts. The rearrangement joins TRBV7-9 to TRBJ2-7, with 7 nucleotides matching TRBD2. The germline gives CDR1 SEHNR, CDR2 FQNEAQ (reference sequence). The ends lost 6 bases at V and 0 bases at J; junction bases unmatched: 11. CDR3 length: 16 amino acids. The CDR3 nucleotides are TGTGCCAGCAGTCTCGCTAGCGGTGGAAGCTCCTACGAGCAGTACTTC. Translated: CASSLASGGSSYEQYF.

This clonotype came up a few times. This rearrangement joins TRBV19 to TRBJ2-1; TRBD2 matches at 8 bases. The CDR3 is made up of 16 amino acids. Losses at the gene ends were 0 bases for V and 2 bases for J; bases not matched to a gene: 3. The germline V gene has CDR1 LNHDA and CDR2 SQIVND (reference sequence). The CDR3, as DNA: TGTGCCAGTAGTATAGATACGGGAGGGCCCTACAATGAGCAGTTCTTC. It encodes CASSIDTGGPYNEQFF.

This clonotype appeared many times. The chain employs TRBV11-2 and TRBJ1-1, with TRBD1 matching 7 bases. Looked up from germline, CDR1 is SGHAT and CDR2 is FQNNGV. The CDR3 totals 15 residues. J was trimmed by 10 bases and V by 5 bases; bases with no gene match: 16. The CDR3 reads CASSRPRQGSLGAFF. The CDR3 DNA is TGTGCCAGCAGCCGACCAAGACAGGGCTCATTAGGAGCTTTCTTT.

This clonotype was detected many times. This chain joins TRBV28 and TRBJ2-7; TRBD1 matches at 8 bases. Germline lookup yields CDR1 MDHEN and CDR2 SYDVKM. V was clipped by 6 bases and J by 4 bases; unmatched bases: 2. This CDR3 contains 12 residues. The CDR3 DNA sequence: TGTGCCAGCAGGGACAGGGAGTACGAGCAGTACTTC. Translation gives CASRDREYEQYF.

Ten or more counts support this clonotype. The rearrangement joins TRBV20-1 to TRBJ2-3; 8 bases are shared with TRBD2. Per germline, CDR1 DFQATT and CDR2 SNEGSKA (reference sequence). CDR3 size: 15 residues. Trimming cost V 5 bases and J 2 bases; bases outside gene matches: 9. The CDR3 is CSAFVVAGTTDTQYF. The CDR3, as DNA: TGCAGTGCTTTTGTCGTAGCGGGGACCACAGATACGCAGTATTTT.

Ten or more counts support this clonotype. The chain has TRBV30 and TRBJ2-7; D gene ambiguous. This CDR3 is built from 11 residues. Trimming took 0 bases from V and 5 from J, leaving 5 bases between them. Germline values: CDR1 GTSNPN, CDR2 SVGIG (reference sequence). The CDR3, as DNA: TGTGCCTGGAGTGTTATCCACGAGCAGTACTTC. Translating gives CAWSVIHEQYF.

This clonotype was seen ten or more times. The chain carries TRBV5-1 and TRBJ2-3, with 14 nucleotides matching TRBD2. V shed 4 bases, J shed 6 bases, and the junction held 16 bases outside the gene matches. CDR3 length: 19 amino acids. CDR1 is SGHRS and CDR2 is YFSETQ in the germline V gene. CDR3 in amino acids: CASSPNPPGLAGVWDTQYF. In DNA form, the CDR3 reads TGCGCCAGCAGCCCCAATCCGCCGGGACTAGCGGGAGTATGGGATACGCAGTATTTT.

This clonotype has ten or more counts. This chain connects TRBV19 to TRBJ1-5; no definite D call. Looked up from germline, CDR1 is LNHDA and CDR2 is SQIVND (reference sequence). This CDR3 region has 15 residues. Trimming took off 6 bases at V and 0 bases at J, with 12 bases between the two ends. The DNA of the CDR3 is TGTGCCAGTAGACCCCAGGCTAATAGCAATCAGCCCCAGCATTTT. Translating it yields CASRPQANSNQPQHF.

A note on this clonotype: Its ends do not fully match the called genes, so a read error is possible. The V call is TRBV7-2, the J call TRBJ1-2; D is unresolved. The germline CDR1 and CDR2 sequences are SGHTA and FQGNSA. The CDR3 is made up of 13 amino acids. In nucleotides, the CDR3 is TGTGCCAGCAGCTTAGACAGAAGCTATGGCCACACCTTC. Protein product: CASSLDRSYGHTF.

This clonotype was found many times. J is TRBJ2-1 and V is TRBV3-1; 10 nucleotides align to TRBD2. This CDR3 comprises 14 residues. CDR1 and CDR2 (germline): LGHDT, YNNKEL (reference sequence). Trimming at V came to 0 bases and at J to 10 bases, leaving 3 bases not matched to a gene. Here the CDR3 reads CASSQDSSGREQFF. DNA of the CDR3: TGTGCCAGCAGCCAAGATAGTAGCGGGAGGGAGCAGTTCTTC.

This clonotype was recorded a few times. Because it lacks the conserved phenylalanine or tryptophan at the end, this CDR3 is likely a read error. The rearrangement joins TRBV6-2 or TRBV6-3 to TRBJ1-4; D not resolved. The CDR3 totals 14 residues. CDR1 and CDR2 (germline): MNHEY, SVGEGT. V lost 5 bases and J 0 bases, leaving 7 bases between the germline ends. CDR3 sequence: CASSRTTTNEKLFS. DNA for the CDR3: TGTGCCAGCAGTAGGACGACAACTAATGAAAAACTGTTTTCT.

This clonotype was picked up a small number of times. This chain connects TRBV19 to TRBJ2-1, with 8 bases fitting TRBD1. Germline V gene data show CDR1 as LNHDA and CDR2 as SQIVND (reference sequence). V shed 2 bases and J 4 bases; nucleotides not matched to a gene: 7. This CDR3 contains 16 residues. CDR3 region: CASSIQGATLYNEQFF. The CDR3 nucleotides read TGTGCCAGTAGTATACAGGGGGCCACACTTTACAATGAGCAGTTCTTC.

The V call is TRBV6-5, the J call TRBJ1-1; D possibly corresponds to TRBD1 (5 bases). The CDR3 sequence is 17 residues long. Germline V gene data show CDR1 as MNHEY and CDR2 as SVGAGI. The V end was cut by 0 bases, the J end by 0 bases, with 14 bases between. The DNA of the CDR3 is TGTGCCAGCAGTTACTCGAGTGGGACCGTGATGAACACTGAAGCTTTCTTT. Translating gives CASSYSSGTVMNTEAFF.